The 8 T cell receptor beta chains presented below share a single source sample, sequenced in a study of blood T cells in healthy people across ages. Using a J-beta primer mix together with a sample-barcoded 5' primer, a second PCR was run for about 6 to 12 cycles. TCRdb passed the 5' RACE reads through MiXCR, listing each CDR3 protein once. The sample includes about 1 million distinct CDR3 sequences, roughly 45% seen only once; the top ten take around 18%. Input material: blood. The receptor source for this set is a woman in her sixties or seventies in good health.

Points on this clonotype: Being one base from a much bigger clone, this may be a read error. Written as DNA, the CDR3 is TGTGCCAGCAGTCAGGGGGGTTTCTACGAGCAGTTCTTC. This gives the protein CASSQGGFYEQFF. This sequence joins TRBV27 and TRBJ2-1; tentative D call: TRBD1 (7 bases). V was trimmed by 5 bases and J by 10 bases, leaving 15 bases between them. CDR3 length: 13 residues. Per germline, CDR1 MNHEY and CDR2 SMNVEV (reference sequence).

The rearrangement links TRBV20-1 to TRBJ2-3; 15 bases map to TRBD2. Germline V lookup: CDR1 DFQATT, CDR2 SNEGSKA (reference sequence). With 5 bases clipped from V and 4 bases from J, the junction kept 7 bases outside the gene matches. The CDR3 extends over 16 amino acids. Here the CDR3 reads CSAWTSGRAAADTQYF. The CDR3 DNA reads as TGCAGTGCTTGGACTAGCGGGAGGGCCGCAGCAGATACGCAGTATTTT.

There are a few counts of this clonotype. The rearrangement links TRBV5-1 to TRBJ2-1; 11 bases match TRBD2. Germline trimming cut 0 bases from V and 6 bases from J; bases unmatched to any gene: 2. Germline values: CDR1 SGHRS, CDR2 YFSETQ. The CDR3 has 15 residues. The DNA for the CDR3 is TGCGCCAGCAGCTTGGTCACTAGCGGGGGCAATGAGCAGTTCTTC. Translated, it gives CASSLVTSGGNEQFF.

The chain combines TRBV2 with TRBJ2-6; possible D gene TRBD1, 6 bases. Trimming removed 6 bases from V and 3 bases from J, with 18 bases in between. Germline V gene data show CDR1 as SNHLY and CDR2 as FYNNEI. The CDR3 is 17 amino acids. The CDR3 bases are TGTGCCAGCAGCCCGGGACACCCCCACTATGGGGCCAACGTCCTGACTTTC. Protein product: CASSPGHPHYGANVLTF.

Only a few counts were recorded for this clonotype. This rearrangement joins TRBV5-1 to TRBJ2-3; 7 nucleotides line up with TRBD1. This CDR3 has 13 amino acids. CDR1 is SGHRS and CDR2 is YFSETQ in the germline V gene. CDR3 in DNA: TGCGCGTCGTTTGACAGGGGCACAGATACGCAGTATTTT. As protein: CASFDRGTDTQYF.

This clonotype has only a few counts. The CDR3 loop is CSTSPGLAGGYRDTDTQYF. The DNA of the CDR3 is TGCAGTACCTCCCCGGGGCTAGCGGGAGGCTACAGAGACACAGATACGCAGTATTTT. J is TRBJ2-3 and V is TRBV20-1, with 11 bases lining up with TRBD2. The J segment lost 2 bases and the V segment lost 8 bases, leaving 21 bases of the junction unmatched. CDR1 is DFQATT, CDR2 SNEGSKA, per germline (reference sequence). This CDR3 region has 19 residues.

This chain links TRBV20-1 with TRBJ1-1; no firm D call. CDR1 is DFQATT and CDR2 is SNEGSKA in the germline V gene (reference sequence). This CDR3 comprises 15 residues. Deletions cut 1 base from V and 0 bases from J, with 12 bases between. The CDR3 sequence is CSARVIGSMNTEAFF. Written as DNA, the CDR3 is TGCAGTGCTAGAGTAATCGGCAGCATGAACACTGAAGCTTTCTTT.

DNA of the CDR3: TGCGCCAGCAGCCAGAGTAACCCATCCTCACCCCTCCACTTT. This encodes CASSQSNPSSPLHF. The chain is built from TRBV5-1 and TRBJ1-6, with no clear D. CDR1 is SGHRS, CDR2 YFSETQ, per germline. V gave up 4 bases and J gave up 10 bases, with 15 bases separating them. This CDR3 is built from 14 residues.